Shown below are 26 T cell receptor beta chains from a single sample sequenced in a study of blood T cell repertoires in COVID-19. Using immunoSEQ multiplex PCR, the repertoire was profiled, and TCRdb retains in-frame clones only, with some absent. Of about 250,000 clones detected, around four fifths appear once; the ten largest clones hold 5.5% to 7.5%. Sequences were obtained from peripheral blood. These receptors were collected from a woman in her sixties with active or convalescent COVID-19.

About this clone itself: The same CDR3 is also encoded by other DNA sequences in this sample. This chain joins TRBV6-6 and TRBJ1-2; a possible D gene is TRBD1 (5 bases). The CDR3 consists of 13 residues. V was pared by 2 bases and J by 4 bases, with 8 bases between. Germline V CDR1 and CDR2: MNHNY, SVGAGI (reference sequence). The CDR3 sequence is CASSYTGGYGYTF. CDR3 sequence (DNA): TGTGCCAGCAGTTACACGGGGGGCTATGGCTACACCTTC.

J is TRBJ2-5 and V is TRBV5-6; TRBD1 is a possible D gene (5 bases). CDR1 is SGHDT and CDR2 is YYEEEE in the germline V gene. The V and J ends lost 10 bases and 5 bases respectively, with 21 bases between them. The CDR3 runs 14 residues. CDR3 sequence: CASQGRAMGETQYF. CDR3 bases: TGTGCCTCCCAGGGCAGGGCCATGGGGGAGACCCAGTACTTC. Drawing the rest from reference TRBV5-6 and TRBJ2-5, the complete variable domain is DAGVTQSPTHLIKTRGQQVTLRCSPKSGHDTVSWYQQALGQGPQFIFQYYEEEERQRGNFPDRFSGHQFPNYSSELNVNALLLGDSALYLCASQGRAMGETQYFGPGTRLLVL.

The CDR3 loop reads CASRGLGGANVLTF. The CDR3 nucleotides are TGTGCCAGCAGGGGGCTGGGTGGGGCCAACGTCCTGACTTTC. This chain links TRBV6-5 with TRBJ2-6; the D gene is possibly TRBD1 (5 bases). The CDR3 is made up of 14 amino acids. Germline-derived CDR1 and CDR2 are MNHEY and SVGAGI. Trimming removed 6 bases at V and 3 bases at J, with 9 bases between.

In this sample, this clone turned up a few times. The rearrangement links TRBV29-1 to TRBJ2-4, with 10 bases that match TRBD1. CDR1 and CDR2 from the germline V gene are SQVTM and ANQGSEA. The CDR3 runs to 14 residues. Germline trimming cut 6 bases from V and 7 bases from J; bases unmatched to any gene: 9. CDR3 coding DNA: TGCAGCGTCGAGACAGGGGGCATTCACAACATTCAGTACTTC. It specifies CSVETGGIHNIQYF.

This sequence joins TRBV2 and TRBJ2-1; D remains ambiguous. CDR3 length equals 10 residues. V dropped 7 bases and J dropped 7 bases, with 5 bases sitting between them. CDR1 is SNHLY, CDR2 FYNNEI, per germline. The CDR3 DNA follows: TGTGCCAGCATTGCGAATGAGCAGTTCTTC. Protein: CASIANEQFF.

This chain uses TRBV27 with TRBJ2-3; 9 bases align to TRBD1. Trimming cost V 3 bases and J 4 bases; bases outside gene matches: 8. Germline CDR1 and CDR2: MNHEY and SMNVEV (reference sequence). The CDR3 runs 16 residues. This CDR3 is CASSLLPGQGPDTQYF. DNA of the CDR3: TGTGCCAGCAGTTTGCTCCCGGGACAGGGCCCAGATACGCAGTATTTT.

The genes are TRBV5-8 and TRBJ1-1, with D unresolved. The length of the CDR3 is 13 residues. Trimming removed 1 base from V and 4 bases from J, with 8 bases in between. Germline-derived CDR1 and CDR2 are SGHTS and YDEGEE. The CDR3 DNA reads as TGTGCCAGCAGCTTGTATCCGTCCACTGAAGCTTTCTTT. It specifies CASSLYPSTEAFF.

The J gene is TRBJ1-4, the V gene TRBV4-1; TRBD1 might be the D (5 bases). The germline V gene has CDR1 MGHRA and CDR2 YSYEKL. CDR3 length: 15 residues. V lost 6 bases to trimming and J lost 5 bases, with 16 bases between them. CDR3 nucleotide sequence: TGCGCCAGCAGGGGGTGGCAGGGTGCGAATGAAAAACTGTTTTTT. Amino acid sequence: CASRGWQGANEKLFF.

The chain is built from TRBV7-9 and TRBJ2-1; 7 positions match TRBD1. V lost 4 bases and J lost 5; bases outside the gene matches: 14. This CDR3 has 17 residues. CDR1 is SEHNR and CDR2 is FQNEAQ in the germline V gene (reference sequence). The CDR3 coding sequence is TGTGCCAGCAGCTACTTCAGAGGGACAGACACCCACAATGAGCAGTTCTTC. It encodes CASSYFRGTDTHNEQFF. Together with reference TRBV7-9 and TRBJ2-1, the CDR3 gives the full variable domain: DTGVSQNPRHKITKRGQNVTFRCDPISEHNRLYWYRQTLGQGPEFLTYFQNEAQLEKSRLLSDRFSAERPKGSFSTLEIQRTEQGDSAMYLCASSYFRGTDTHNEQFFGPGTRLTVL.

V gene TRBV7-2 combines with J gene TRBJ2-1; TRBD2 matches 11 bases. Germline values: CDR1 SGHTA, CDR2 FQGNSA. V lost 5 bases, J lost 4 bases, and 4 bases stayed unmatched. This CDR3 spans 15 amino acids. CDR3 region: CASSARTSGYNEQFF. CDR3 DNA: TGTGCCAGCAGCGCCCGGACTAGCGGGTACAATGAGCAGTTCTTC. The full variable domain, with the rest looked up from reference TRBV7-2 and TRBJ2-1, is GAGVSQSPSNKVTEKGKDVELRCDPISGHTALYWYRQSLGQGLEFLIYFQGNSAPDKSGLPSDRFSAERTGGSVSTLTIQRTQQEDSAVYLCASSARTSGYNEQFFGPGTRLTVL.

The chain joins TRBV9 to TRBJ2-5; 11 bases agree with TRBD2. With V trimmed by 1 base and J by 5 bases, 4 bases remained unmatched. The CDR3 consists of 15 residues. Germline V gene lookup returns CDR1 SGDLS and CDR2 YYNGEE. The DNA for the CDR3 is TGTGCCAGCAGCGTACTAGCGGGGGGCTGGGAGACCCAGTACTTC. It codes for CASSVLAGGWETQYF.

This chain links TRBV5-4 with TRBJ1-1; TRBD1 aligns across 7 bases. V was pared by 4 bases and J by 4 bases, with 4 bases of the junction left unmatched. The CDR3 has 13 residues. The germline gives CDR1 SGHNT, CDR2 YYREEE (reference sequence). The CDR3 DNA reads TGTGCCAGCAGCCTAGGACAGGCCACTGAAGCTTTCTTT. Its protein product is CASSLGQATEAFF.

The CDR3 loop reads CASSYSAEADTEAFF. The CDR3 DNA reads as TGTGCCAGCAGTTACTCCGCCGAGGCCGACACTGAAGCTTTCTTT. This rearrangement joins TRBV6-5 to TRBJ1-1; no definite D call. CDR1 is MNHEY, CDR2 SVGAGI, per germline. The CDR3 runs to 15 residues. V lost 0 bases and J lost 3, with 11 bases in between.

V is TRBV7-6 and J is TRBJ2-3, with D perhaps matching TRBD2 (5 bases). Germline CDR1 is SGHVS and CDR2 is FNYEAQ. CDR3 length: 15 amino acids. Trimming pared 5 bases from V and 4 bases from J, leaving 16 bases between. In DNA, the CDR3 is TGTGCCAGCAGCCACGGGGTCGCCGCCGCAGATACGCAGTATTTT. Translated: CASSHGVAAADTQYF.

This chain joins TRBV7-4 and TRBJ2-4, with a tentative D call TRBD2 (6 bases). Trimming left V 10 bases short and J 0 bases short, with 16 bases between. CDR1 is SGHVT, CDR2 SQSDAQ, per germline. CDR3 length: 15 amino acids. The CDR3 loop reads CATAGGEIAKNIQYF. CDR3 coding DNA: TGTGCCACCGCCGGCGGGGAAATAGCCAAAAACATTCAGTACTTC.

This rearrangement joins TRBV4-1 to TRBJ2-3; no definite D call. The V gene's germline CDR1 is MGHRA and CDR2 YSYEKL. Trimming pared 6 bases from V and 0 bases from J, leaving 16 bases between. The CDR3 runs to 16 residues. The chain's CDR3 is CASRPASFLSTDTQYF. The DNA of the CDR3 is TGCGCCAGCAGACCTGCTAGTTTTCTTAGCACAGATACGCAGTATTTT.

CDR3 sequence (DNA): TGTGCCATCAGTCCGGGACAGGGACTCGCGAACACCGGGGAGCTGTTTTTT. Its translation is CAISPGQGLANTGELFF. The J gene is TRBJ2-2, the V gene TRBV10-3; TRBD1 matches at 9 bases. Trimming cost V 5 bases and J 0 bases; bases outside gene matches: 7. The CDR3 has 17 amino acids. Germline values: CDR1 ENHRY, CDR2 SYGVKD.

V usage is TRBV5-4 and J usage is TRBJ1-1; D is undetermined. The CDR3 runs 14 residues. The germline CDR1 and CDR2 sequences are SGHNT and YYREEE (reference sequence). Trimming took off 1 base at V and 4 bases at J, with 11 bases between the two ends. In nucleotides, the CDR3 is TGTGCCAGCAGCTTGAGGGAGCTCGGCACTGAAGCTTTCTTT. Its translation: CASSLRELGTEAFF. Full variable domain (missing parts from reference TRBV5-4 and TRBJ1-1): ETGVTQSPTHLIKTRGQQVTLRCSSQSGHNTVSWYQQALGQGPQFIFQYYREEENGRGNFPPRFSGLQFPNYSSELNVNALELDDSALYLCASSLRELGTEAFFGQGTRLTVV.

This clone showed up just a few times. The gene calls are TRBV12-2 and TRBJ1-1. TRBV12-2 is termed a pseudogene. The CDR3 extends over 15 amino acids. CDR3 DNA: TGTGCAAGTCGCACCCATATGAGGGTGAACACTGAAGCTTTCTTT. Translating it yields CASRTHMRVNTEAFF.

The V gene is TRBV28, the J gene TRBJ2-7, with 7 bases fitting TRBD1. The trim removed 5 bases at V and 6 bases at J, leaving 10 bases unmatched. Per germline, CDR1 MDHEN and CDR2 SYDVKM. The CDR3 contains 14 residues. CDR3: CASSLGDSPLEQYV. The CDR3 nucleotides are TGTGCCAGCAGTCTAGGGGACAGCCCTCTCGAGCAGTACGTC.

This clone was observed a few times. The chain has TRBV5-1 and TRBJ2-7, with D possibly matching TRBD1 (7 bases). This CDR3 comprises 14 residues. V was clipped by 10 bases and J by 1 base, with 18 bases between them. The germline gives CDR1 SGHRS, CDR2 YFSETQ. CDR3 nucleotides: TGCGCCGCATACGACAGGGAGGATTCCTACGAGCAGTACGTC. Protein product: CAAYDREDSYEQYV.

The chain uses TRBV21-1 and TRBJ2-7; the table's D call of TRBD1 was not tested on the DNA. TRBV21-1 is a listed pseudogene. The CDR3 loop spans 15 amino acids. The CDR3 spells CASSPWGDRVYEQYF. As DNA, the CDR3 is TGTGCCAGCAGCCCGTGGGGAGACAGGGTCTACGAGCAGTACTTC.

The CDR3 DNA reads as TGTGCCAGCAAGGAGCGCGGAGGTGGAGAGACCCAGTACTTC. Its translation: CASKERGGGETQYF. The J gene is TRBJ2-5, the V gene TRBV2, with D possibly being TRBD2 (5 bases). Germline values: CDR1 SNHLY, CDR2 FYNNEI. The CDR3 extends over 14 amino acids. Trimming removed 7 bases at V and 4 bases at J, with 16 bases between.

This clone was counted a few times. The CDR3 region has the DNA TGTGCCAGCAGTCCCCCGGGGGCAGGGGGGACTGAAGCTTTCTTT. This sequence encodes CASSPPGAGGTEAFF. This chain uses TRBV11-3 with TRBJ1-1, with 7 bases identical to TRBD1. The CDR3 covers 15 residues. The germline gives CDR1 SGHNT, CDR2 YENEEA. V gave up 6 bases and J gave up 5 bases; unmatched junction bases: 12.

The rearrangement uses TRBV29-1 and TRBJ2-7; 13 nucleotides align to TRBD2. V lost 4 bases, J lost 3 bases, and 6 bases stayed unmatched. Germline V gives CDR1 SQVTM, CDR2 ANQGSEA. The CDR3 runs to 15 residues. CDR3 region: CSVAPGLAGVYEQYF. The CDR3 bases are TGCAGCGTTGCCCCCGGACTAGCGGGAGTCTACGAGCAGTACTTC.

This clone was seen only once. The rearrangement uses TRBV5-6 and TRBJ1-2, with D perhaps matching TRBD1 (5 bases). The V gene lost 2 bases and the J gene lost 2 bases, with 10 bases spanning the gap. Germline-derived CDR1 and CDR2 are SGHDT and YYEEEE. The CDR3 contains 14 residues. Here the CDR3 reads CASSLIHRNYGYTF. CDR3 in DNA: TGTGCCAGCAGCTTAATTCACAGGAACTATGGCTACACCTTC. Using reference TRBV5-6 and TRBJ1-2 for the parts outside the CDR3, the full variable domain is DAGVTQSPTHLIKTRGQQVTLRCSPKSGHDTVSWYQQALGQGPQFIFQYYEEEERQRGNFPDRFSGHQFPNYSSELNVNALLLGDSALYLCASSLIHRNYGYTFGSGTRLTVV.